Sequencing of this T cell receptor beta chain was carried out in a study of T cells in Graves' hyperthyroidism and ophthalmopathy. Germline CDR1 is LGHNA and CDR2 is YSLEER. V gave up 3 bases and J gave up 4 bases; unmatched junction bases: 4. This CDR3 has 14 amino acids. Amplified TCR beta CDR3 regions derived from RNA transcripts. The HTBI set primed first-round TCR CDR3 RT-PCR. TCRdb fed the multiplex PCR reads into MiXCR, producing one record per CDR3 protein. The top ten hold around 7.7% of the sample, which has 530,000 or so distinct CDR3 sequences, roughly 46% seen once. The study excluded patients with uncontrolled infection, other autoimmune disease, pregnancy or lactation. This clonotype was counted a few times.

What was sequenced was peripheral blood or thyroid tissue (not recorded which). This sequence was found in a woman between 18 and 29 years old with Graves' hyperthyroidism. V is TRBV4-3 and J is TRBJ2-3, with TRBD2 matching 7 bases. The CDR3 DNA sequence: TGCGCCAGCAGCCAGGGGCGGGAGCCAGATACGCAGTATTTT. As protein: CASSQGREPDTQYF.